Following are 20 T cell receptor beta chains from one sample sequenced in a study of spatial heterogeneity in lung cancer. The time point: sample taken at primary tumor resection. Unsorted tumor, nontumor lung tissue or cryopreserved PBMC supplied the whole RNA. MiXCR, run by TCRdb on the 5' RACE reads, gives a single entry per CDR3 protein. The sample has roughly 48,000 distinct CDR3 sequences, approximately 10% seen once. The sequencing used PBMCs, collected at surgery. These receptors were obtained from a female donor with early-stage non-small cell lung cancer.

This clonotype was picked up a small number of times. In DNA, the CDR3 is TGCGCCAGCAGCCAAGATTGGAAGGGAACTGAAGCTTTCTTT. The encoded protein is CASSQDWKGTEAFF. The gene calls are TRBV4-3 and TRBJ1-1; D ambiguous. Germline CDR1 reads LGHNA; CDR2 reads YSLEER. V lost 0 bases and J lost 5, with 10 bases in between. The CDR3 spans 14 residues.

CDR3 loop: CASSGGTLSSYNEQFF. In nucleotides, the CDR3 is TGTGCCAGCAGCGGAGGCACCCTGAGCTCCTACAATGAGCAGTTCTTC. This rearrangement joins TRBV5-6 to TRBJ2-1, with TRBD2 as a possible D gene (5 bases). The V end lost 4 bases, the J end lost 0 bases, and 14 bases lay between the germline ends. CDR1 and CDR2 (germline): SGHDT, YYEEEE. CDR3 length: 16 residues.

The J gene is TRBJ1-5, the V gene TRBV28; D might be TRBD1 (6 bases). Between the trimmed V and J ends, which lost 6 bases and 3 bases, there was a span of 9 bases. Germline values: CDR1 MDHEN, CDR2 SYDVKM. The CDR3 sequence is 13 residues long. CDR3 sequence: CASRRDNNQPQHF. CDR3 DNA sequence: TGTGCCAGCAGACGGGACAACAATCAGCCCCAGCATTTT.

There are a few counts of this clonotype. For the CDR3, the DNA is TGCGCCAGCAGCCCAGGACAGGGAAGTGGCTACACCTTC. Protein: CASSPGQGSGYTF. This sequence joins TRBV5-1 and TRBJ1-2; 8 bases agree with TRBD1. The germline V gene has CDR1 SGHRS and CDR2 YFSETQ. V lost 4 bases and J lost 7; bases outside the gene matches: 6. The CDR3 covers 13 residues. The full variable domain, its missing parts supplied by reference TRBV5-1 and TRBJ1-2, is KAGVTQTPRYLIKTRGQQVTLSCSPISGHRSVSWYQQTPGQGLQFLFEYFSETQRNKGNFPGRFSGRQFSNSRSEMNVSTLELGDSALYLCASSPGQGSGYTFGSGTRLTVV.

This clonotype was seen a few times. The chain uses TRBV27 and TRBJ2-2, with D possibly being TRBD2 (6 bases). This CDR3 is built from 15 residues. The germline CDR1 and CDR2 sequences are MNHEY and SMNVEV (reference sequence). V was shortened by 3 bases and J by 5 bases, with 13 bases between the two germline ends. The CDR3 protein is CASSFLQAGTGELFF. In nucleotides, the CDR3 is TGTGCCAGCAGTTTTCTTCAGGCGGGGACCGGGGAGCTGTTTTTT.

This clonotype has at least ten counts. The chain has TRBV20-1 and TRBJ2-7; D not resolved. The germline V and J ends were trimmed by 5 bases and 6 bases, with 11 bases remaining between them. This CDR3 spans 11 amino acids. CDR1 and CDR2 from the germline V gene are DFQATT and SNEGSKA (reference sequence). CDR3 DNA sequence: TGCAGTGCTCGGCCGGTTGGCGAGCAGTACTTC. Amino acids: CSARPVGEQYF.

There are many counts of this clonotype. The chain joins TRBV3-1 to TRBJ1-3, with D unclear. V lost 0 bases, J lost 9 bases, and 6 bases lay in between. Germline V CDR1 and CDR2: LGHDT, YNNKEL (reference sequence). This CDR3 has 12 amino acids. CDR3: CASSQDEGTIYF. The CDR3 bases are TGTGCCAGCAGCCAAGATGAGGGCACCATATATTTT. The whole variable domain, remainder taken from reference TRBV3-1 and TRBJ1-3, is DTAVSQTPKYLVTQMGNDKSIKCEQNLGHDTMYWYKQDSKKFLKIMFSYNNKELIINETVPNRFSPKSPDKAHLNLHINSLELGDSAVYFCASSQDEGTIYFGEGSWLTVV.

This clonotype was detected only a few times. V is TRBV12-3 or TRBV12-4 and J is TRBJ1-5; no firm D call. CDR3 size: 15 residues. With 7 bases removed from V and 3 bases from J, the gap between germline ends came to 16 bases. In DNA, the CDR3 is TGTGCCAGCACCTCCGGGTCAGCGGCCAATCAGCCCCAGCATTTT. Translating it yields CASTSGSAANQPQHF.

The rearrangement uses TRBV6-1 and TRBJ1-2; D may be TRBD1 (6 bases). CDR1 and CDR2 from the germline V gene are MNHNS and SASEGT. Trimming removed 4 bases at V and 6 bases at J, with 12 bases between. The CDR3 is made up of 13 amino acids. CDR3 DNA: TGTGCCAGCAGTGGGACAGTCACCGATGGCTACACCTTC. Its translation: CASSGTVTDGYTF.

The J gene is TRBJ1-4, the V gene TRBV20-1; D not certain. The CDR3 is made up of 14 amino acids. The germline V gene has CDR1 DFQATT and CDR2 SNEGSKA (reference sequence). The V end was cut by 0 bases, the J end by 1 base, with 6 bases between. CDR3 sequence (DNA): TGCAGTGCTAGAGATCGGAAAACTAATGAAAAACTGTTTTTT. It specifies CSARDRKTNEKLFF.

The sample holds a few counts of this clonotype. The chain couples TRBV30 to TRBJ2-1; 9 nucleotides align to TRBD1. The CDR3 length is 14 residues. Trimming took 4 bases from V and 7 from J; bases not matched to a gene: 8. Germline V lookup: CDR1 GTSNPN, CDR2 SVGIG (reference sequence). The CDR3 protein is CAWNRGQGWNEQFF. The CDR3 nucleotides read TGTGCCTGGAACCGGGGACAGGGATGGAATGAGCAGTTCTTC. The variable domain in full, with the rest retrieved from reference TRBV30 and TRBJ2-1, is SQTIHQWPATLVQPVGSPLSLECTVEGTSNPNLYWYRQAAGRGLQLLFYSVGIGQISSEVPQNLSASRPQDRQFILSSKKLLLSDSGFYLCAWNRGQGWNEQFFGPGTRLTVL.

The CDR3 is CASSYPAGGKASPLHF. In nucleotides, the CDR3 is TGTGCCAGCAGTTACCCCGCAGGGGGTAAGGCTTCACCCCTCCACTTT. The rearrangement uses TRBV6-2 or TRBV6-3 and TRBJ1-6; 7 positions match TRBD1. V dropped 2 bases and J dropped 9; count of bases not matched to a gene: 10. The CDR3 extends over 16 amino acids. Germline CDR1 MNHEY, CDR2 SVGEGT.

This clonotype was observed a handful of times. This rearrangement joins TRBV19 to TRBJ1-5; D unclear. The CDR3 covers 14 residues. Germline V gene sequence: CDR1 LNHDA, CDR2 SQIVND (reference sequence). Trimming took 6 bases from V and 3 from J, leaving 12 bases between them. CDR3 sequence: CASSMRQINQPQHF. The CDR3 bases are TGTGCCAGTAGCATGCGGCAGATCAATCAGCCCCAGCATTTT.

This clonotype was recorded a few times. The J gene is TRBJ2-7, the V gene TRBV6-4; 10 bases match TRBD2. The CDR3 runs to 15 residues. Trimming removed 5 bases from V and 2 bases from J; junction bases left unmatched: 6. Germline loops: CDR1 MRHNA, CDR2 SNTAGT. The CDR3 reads CASSPLAGAAYEQYF. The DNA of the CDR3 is TGTGCCAGCAGTCCTCTAGCGGGGGCCGCCTACGAGCAGTACTTC.

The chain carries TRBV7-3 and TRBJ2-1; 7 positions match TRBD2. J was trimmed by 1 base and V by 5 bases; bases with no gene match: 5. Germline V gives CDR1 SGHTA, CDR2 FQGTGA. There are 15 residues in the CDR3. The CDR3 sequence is CASSPLAASYNEQFF. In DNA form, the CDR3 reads TGTGCCAGCAGCCCCCTAGCGGCTTCCTACAATGAGCAGTTCTTC.

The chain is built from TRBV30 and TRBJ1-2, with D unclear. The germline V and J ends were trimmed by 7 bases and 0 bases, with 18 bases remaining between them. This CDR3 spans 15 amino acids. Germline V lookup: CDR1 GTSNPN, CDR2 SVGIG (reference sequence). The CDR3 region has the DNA TGTGCCTACACCCGAGGACGGGAATCTAACTATGGCTACACCTTC. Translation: CAYTRGRESNYGYTF.

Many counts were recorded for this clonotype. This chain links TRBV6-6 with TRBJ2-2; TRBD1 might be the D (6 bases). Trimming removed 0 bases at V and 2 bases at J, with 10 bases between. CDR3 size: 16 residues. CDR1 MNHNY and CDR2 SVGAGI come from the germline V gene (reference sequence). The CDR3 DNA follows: TGTGCCAGCAGTTACTCCGGGACATATAACACCGGGGAGCTGTTTTTT. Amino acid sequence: CASSYSGTYNTGELFF.

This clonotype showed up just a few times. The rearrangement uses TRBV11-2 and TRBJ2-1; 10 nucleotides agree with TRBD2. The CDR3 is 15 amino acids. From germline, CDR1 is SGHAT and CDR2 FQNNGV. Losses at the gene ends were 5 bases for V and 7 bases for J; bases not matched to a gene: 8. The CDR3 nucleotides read TGTGCCAGCAGCCCTACTAGCGGGGTGGGAAATGAGCAGTTCTTC. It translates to CASSPTSGVGNEQFF.

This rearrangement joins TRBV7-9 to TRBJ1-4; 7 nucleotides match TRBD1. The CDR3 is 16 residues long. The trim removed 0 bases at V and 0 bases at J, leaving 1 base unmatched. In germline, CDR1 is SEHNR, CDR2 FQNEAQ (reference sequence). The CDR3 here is CASSLAQGATNEKLFF. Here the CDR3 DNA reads TGTGCCAGCAGCTTAGCCCAGGGGGCAACTAATGAAAAACTGTTTTTT.

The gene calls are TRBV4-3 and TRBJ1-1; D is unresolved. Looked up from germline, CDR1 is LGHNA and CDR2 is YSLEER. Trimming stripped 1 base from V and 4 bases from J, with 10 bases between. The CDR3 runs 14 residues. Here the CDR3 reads CASSQAVRTTEAFF. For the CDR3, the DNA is TGCGCCAGCAGCCAAGCTGTGAGAACCACTGAAGCTTTCTTT.